The 3 T cell receptor beta chains in this list originate from one sample, sequenced in a study of patients and donors after allogeneic stem cell transplantation. Each CDR3 protein is one row after TCRdb ran MiXCR on the RT-PCR reads. In the table there are approximately 170,000 distinct CDR3 sequences, more than 20% of which are singletons. The sequenced sample was blood, either unsorted or a sorted T cell fraction (not recorded which). These receptors came from a human donor who was either an allogeneic HSCT recipient or a stem cell or donor lymphocyte infusion donor (not recorded which). It is not recorded whose cells these are; they may come from a transplant donor.

J is TRBJ1-3 and V is TRBV2; D is uncertain. CDR1 is SNHLY and CDR2 is FYNNEI in the germline V gene. The CDR3 runs 16 residues. V shed 5 bases and J shed 0 bases, with 14 bases lying between them. The CDR3 here is CASSNEGSSSGNTIYF. In DNA, the CDR3 is TGTGCCAGCAGTAATGAAGGGAGCTCCTCTGGAAACACCATATATTTT. Looking up the rest from reference TRBV2 and TRBJ1-3 gives the full variable domain: EPEVTQTPSHQVTQMGQEVILRCVPISNHLYFYWYRQILGQKVEFLVSFYNNEISEKSEIFDDQFSVERPDGSNFTLKIRSTKLEDSAMYFCASSNEGSSSGNTIYFGEGSWLTVV.

This clonotype was detected a few times. V usage is TRBV20-1 and J usage is TRBJ1-4; maybe TRBD1 (5 bases). This CDR3 has 15 residues. The V end lost 0 bases, the J end lost 10 bases, and 18 bases lay between the germline ends. CDR1 and CDR2 from the germline V gene are DFQATT and SNEGSKA (reference sequence). Here the CDR3 reads CSARDRGREGGKLFF. The CDR3 DNA sequence: TGCAGTGCTAGAGATAGGGGCAGGGAGGGCGGAAAACTGTTTTTT.

In this sample, this clonotype turned up a few times. This chain uses TRBV6-6 with TRBJ2-1, with 10 bases matching TRBD2. This CDR3 is built from 16 residues. Germline V gene sequence: CDR1 MNHNY, CDR2 SVGAGI (reference sequence). Trimming cost V 10 bases and J 5 bases; bases outside gene matches: 14. CDR3 protein: CATAAVLAGVHNEQFF. The CDR3 DNA follows: TGTGCCACCGCGGCAGTCCTAGCGGGAGTTCACAATGAGCAGTTCTTC.